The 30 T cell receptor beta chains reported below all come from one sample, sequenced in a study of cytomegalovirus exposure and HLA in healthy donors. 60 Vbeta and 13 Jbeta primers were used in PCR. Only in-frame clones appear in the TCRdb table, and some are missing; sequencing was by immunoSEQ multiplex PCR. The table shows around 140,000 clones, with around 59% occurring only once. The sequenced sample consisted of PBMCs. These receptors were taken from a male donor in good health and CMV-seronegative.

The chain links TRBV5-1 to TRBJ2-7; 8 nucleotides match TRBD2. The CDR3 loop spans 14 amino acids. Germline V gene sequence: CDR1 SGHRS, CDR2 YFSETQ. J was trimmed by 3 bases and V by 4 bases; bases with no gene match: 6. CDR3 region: CASSVLGTSYEQYF. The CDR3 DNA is TGCGCCAGCAGCGTCCTAGGGACTAGCTACGAGCAGTACTTC.

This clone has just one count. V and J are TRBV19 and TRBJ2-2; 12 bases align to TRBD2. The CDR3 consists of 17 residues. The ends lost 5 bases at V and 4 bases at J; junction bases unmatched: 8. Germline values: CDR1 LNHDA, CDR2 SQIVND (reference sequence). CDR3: CASSYASGGASTGELFF. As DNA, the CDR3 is TGTGCCAGTAGTTATGCTAGCGGGGGGGCAAGCACCGGGGAGCTGTTTTTT.

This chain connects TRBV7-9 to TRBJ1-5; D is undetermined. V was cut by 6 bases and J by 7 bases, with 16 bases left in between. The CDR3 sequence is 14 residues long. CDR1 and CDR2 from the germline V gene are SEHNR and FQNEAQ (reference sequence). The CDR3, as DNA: TGTGCCAGCAGTCACGACACGTTCGGCCAGCCCCAGCATTTT. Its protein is CASSHDTFGQPQHF.

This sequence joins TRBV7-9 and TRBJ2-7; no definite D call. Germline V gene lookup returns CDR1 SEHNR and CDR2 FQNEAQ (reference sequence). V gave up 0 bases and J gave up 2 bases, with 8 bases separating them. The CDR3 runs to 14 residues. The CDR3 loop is CASSLASLTYEQYF. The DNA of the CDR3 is TGTGCCAGCAGCTTAGCTAGCCTGACCTACGAGCAGTACTTC.

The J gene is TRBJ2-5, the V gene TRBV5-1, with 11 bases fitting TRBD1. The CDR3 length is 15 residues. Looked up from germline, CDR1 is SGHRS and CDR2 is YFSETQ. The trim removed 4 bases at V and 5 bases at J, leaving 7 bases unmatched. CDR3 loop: CASSPDRGHEETQYF. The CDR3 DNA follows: TGCGCCAGCAGCCCGGACAGGGGGCATGAGGAGACCCAGTACTTC.

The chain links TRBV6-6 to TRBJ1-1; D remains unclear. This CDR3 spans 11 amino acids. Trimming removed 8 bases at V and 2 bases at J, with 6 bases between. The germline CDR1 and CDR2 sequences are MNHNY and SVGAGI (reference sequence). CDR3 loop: CASRENTEAFF. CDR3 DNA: TGTGCCAGCCGGGAAAACACTGAAGCTTTCTTT.

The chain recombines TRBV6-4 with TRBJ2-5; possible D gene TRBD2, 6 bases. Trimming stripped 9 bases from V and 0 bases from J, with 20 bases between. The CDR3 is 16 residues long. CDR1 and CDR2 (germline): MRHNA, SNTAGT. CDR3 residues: CARRLGSGKNQETQYF. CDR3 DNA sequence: TGTGCCAGGAGACTAGGGTCAGGTAAAAACCAAGAGACCCAGTACTTC.

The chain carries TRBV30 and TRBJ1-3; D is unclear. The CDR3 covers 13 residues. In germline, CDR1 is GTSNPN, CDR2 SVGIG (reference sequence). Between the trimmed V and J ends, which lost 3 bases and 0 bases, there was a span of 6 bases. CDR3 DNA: TGTGCCTGGAGCCGGGACTCTGGAAACACCATATATTTT. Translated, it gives CAWSRDSGNTIYF. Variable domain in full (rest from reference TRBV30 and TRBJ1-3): SQTIHQWPATLVQPVGSPLSLECTVEGTSNPNLYWYRQAAGRGLQLLFYSVGIGQISSEVPQNLSASRPQDRQFILSSKKLLLSDSGFYLCAWSRDSGNTIYFGEGSWLTVV.

The CDR3 loop is CARSLPLPDPREQFF. The DNA of the CDR3 is TGTGCCAGAAGCCTACCCCTCCCCGATCCCCGGGAGCAGTTCTTC. The chain couples TRBV5-3 to TRBJ2-1; D remains unclear. TRBV5-3 is an ORF, with its function uncertain. V lost 4 bases and J 10 bases, leaving 21 bases between the germline ends. This CDR3 is built from 15 residues.

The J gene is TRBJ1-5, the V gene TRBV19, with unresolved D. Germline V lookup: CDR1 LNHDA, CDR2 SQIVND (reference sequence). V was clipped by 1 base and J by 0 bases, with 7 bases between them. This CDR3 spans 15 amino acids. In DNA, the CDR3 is TGTGCCAGTAGTATAGTGGCGGCTAGCAATCAGCCCCAGCATTTT. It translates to CASSIVAASNQPQHF. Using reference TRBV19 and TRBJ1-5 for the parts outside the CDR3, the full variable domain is DGGITQSPKYLFRKEGQNVTLSCEQNLNHDAMYWYRQDPGQGLRLIYYSQIVNDFQKGDIAEGYSVSREKKESFPLTVTSAQKNPTAFYLCASSIVAASNQPQHFGDGTRLSIL.

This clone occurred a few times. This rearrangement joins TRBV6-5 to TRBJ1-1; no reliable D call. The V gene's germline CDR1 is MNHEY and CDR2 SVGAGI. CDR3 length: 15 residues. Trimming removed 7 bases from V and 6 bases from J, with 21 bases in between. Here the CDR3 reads CASTPTGPGKAEAFF. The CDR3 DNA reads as TGTGCCAGCACCCCCACCGGGCCGGGAAAGGCTGAAGCTTTCTTT.

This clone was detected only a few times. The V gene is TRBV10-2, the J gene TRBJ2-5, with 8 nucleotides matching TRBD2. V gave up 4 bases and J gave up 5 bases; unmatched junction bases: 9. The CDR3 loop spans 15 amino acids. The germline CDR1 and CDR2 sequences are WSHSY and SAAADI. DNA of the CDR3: TGCGCCAGCAGTGTGAGTAGCGGGGTTGGTGAGACCCAGTACTTC. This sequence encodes CASSVSSGVGETQYF.

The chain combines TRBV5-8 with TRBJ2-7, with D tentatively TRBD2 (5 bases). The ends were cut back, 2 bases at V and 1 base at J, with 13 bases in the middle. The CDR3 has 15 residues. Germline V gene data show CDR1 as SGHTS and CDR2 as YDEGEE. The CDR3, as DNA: TGTGCCAGCAGCTTCGGCGGAGGAGCTTCCTACGAGCAGTACTTC. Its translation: CASSFGGGASYEQYF.

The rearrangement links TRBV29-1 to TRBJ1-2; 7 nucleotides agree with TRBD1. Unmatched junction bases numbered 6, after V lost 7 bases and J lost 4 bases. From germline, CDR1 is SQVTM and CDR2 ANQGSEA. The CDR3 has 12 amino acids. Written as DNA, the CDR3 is TGCAGCGATAGGGACAGCGTCTATGGCTACACCTTC. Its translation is CSDRDSVYGYTF.

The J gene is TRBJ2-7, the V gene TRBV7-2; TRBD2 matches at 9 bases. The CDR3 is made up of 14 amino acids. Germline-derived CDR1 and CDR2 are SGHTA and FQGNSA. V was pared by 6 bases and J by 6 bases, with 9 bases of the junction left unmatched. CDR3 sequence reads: CASSMGLAPSEQYF. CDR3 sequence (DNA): TGTGCCAGCAGTATGGGACTAGCCCCATCCGAGCAGTACTTC. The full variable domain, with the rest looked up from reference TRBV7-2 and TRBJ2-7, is GAGVSQSPSNKVTEKGKDVELRCDPISGHTALYWYRQSLGQGLEFLIYFQGNSAPDKSGLPSDRFSAERTGGSVSTLTIQRTQQEDSAVYLCASSMGLAPSEQYFGPGTRLTVT.

Here the CDR3 reads CASSQLNRAYEQYF. CDR3 coding DNA: TGCGCCAGCAGCCAACTCAACAGGGCCTACGAGCAGTACTTC. V usage is TRBV4-1 and J usage is TRBJ2-7; a weak D match, TRBD1 (6 bases). The CDR3 covers 14 residues. Germline loops: CDR1 MGHRA, CDR2 YSYEKL. V was pared by 2 bases and J by 2 bases, with 10 bases between.

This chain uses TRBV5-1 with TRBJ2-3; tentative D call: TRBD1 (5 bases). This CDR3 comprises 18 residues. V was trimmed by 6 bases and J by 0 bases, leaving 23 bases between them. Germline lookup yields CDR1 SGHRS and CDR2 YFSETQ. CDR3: CASKSGQGTFHSTDTQYF. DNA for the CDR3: TGCGCCAGCAAGTCCGGGCAGGGAACGTTCCATAGCACAGATACGCAGTATTTT.

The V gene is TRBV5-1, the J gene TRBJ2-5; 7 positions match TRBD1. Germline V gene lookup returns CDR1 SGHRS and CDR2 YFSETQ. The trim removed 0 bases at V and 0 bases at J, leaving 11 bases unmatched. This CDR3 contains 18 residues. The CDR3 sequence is CASSLGGQSFLYQETQYF. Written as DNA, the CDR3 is TGCGCCAGCAGCTTGGGGGGACAGTCGTTCCTGTACCAAGAGACCCAGTACTTC.

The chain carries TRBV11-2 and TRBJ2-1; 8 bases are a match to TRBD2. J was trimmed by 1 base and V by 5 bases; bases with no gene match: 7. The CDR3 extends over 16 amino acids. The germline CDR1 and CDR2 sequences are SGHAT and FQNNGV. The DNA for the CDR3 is TGTGCCAGCAGCGGACAACTAGCGGCGTCCTACAATGAGCAGTTCTTC. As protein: CASSGQLAASYNEQFF.

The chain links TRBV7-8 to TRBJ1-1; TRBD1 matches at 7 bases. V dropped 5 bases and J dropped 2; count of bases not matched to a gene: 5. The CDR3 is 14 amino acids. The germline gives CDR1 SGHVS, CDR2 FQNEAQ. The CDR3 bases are TGTGCCAGCAGCATAACAGGGGAAAACACTGAAGCTTTCTTT. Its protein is CASSITGENTEAFF. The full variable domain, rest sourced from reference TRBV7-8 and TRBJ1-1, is GAGVSQSPRYKVAKRGQDVALRCDPISGHVSLFWYQQALGQGPEFLTYFQNEAQLDKSGLPSDRFFAERPEGSVSTLKIQRTQQEDSAVYLCASSITGENTEAFFGQGTRLTVV.

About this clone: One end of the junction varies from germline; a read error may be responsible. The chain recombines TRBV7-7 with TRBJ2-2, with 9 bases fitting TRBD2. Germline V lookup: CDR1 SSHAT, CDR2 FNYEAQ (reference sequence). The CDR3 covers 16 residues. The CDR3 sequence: CASSPAGGRWTGELFF. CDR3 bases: TGTGCTAGCAGCCCCGCGGGGGGGCGGTGGACCGGGGAGCTGTTTTTT.

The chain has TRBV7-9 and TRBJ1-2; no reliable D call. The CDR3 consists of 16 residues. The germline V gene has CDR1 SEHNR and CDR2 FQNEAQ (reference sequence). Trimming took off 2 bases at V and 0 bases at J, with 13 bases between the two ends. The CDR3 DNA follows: TGTGCCAGCAGCTTATCTGGGCCTTATACTAACTATGGCTACACCTTC. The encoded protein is CASSLSGPYTNYGYTF.

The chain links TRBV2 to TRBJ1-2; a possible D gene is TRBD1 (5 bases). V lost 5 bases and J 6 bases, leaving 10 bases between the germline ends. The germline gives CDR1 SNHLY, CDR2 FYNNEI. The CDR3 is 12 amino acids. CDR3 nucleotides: TGTGCCAGCAGTTACACCAGGGATGGCTACACCTTC. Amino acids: CASSYTRDGYTF.

CDR3 bases: TGTGCCAGCAGCATAACCGGGACAAAGGAGACCCAGTACTTC. It codes for CASSITGTKETQYF. J is TRBJ2-5 and V is TRBV5-5, with D possibly being TRBD1 (6 bases). Germline-derived CDR1 and CDR2 are SGHKS and YYEKEE (reference sequence). The CDR3 has 14 amino acids. V was pared by 4 bases and J by 5 bases, with 15 bases between.

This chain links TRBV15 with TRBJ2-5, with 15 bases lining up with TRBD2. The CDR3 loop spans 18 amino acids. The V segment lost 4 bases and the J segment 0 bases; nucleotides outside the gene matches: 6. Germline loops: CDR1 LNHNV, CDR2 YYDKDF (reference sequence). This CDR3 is CATSKSGTSGGYQETQYF. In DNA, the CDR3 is TGTGCCACCAGCAAATCCGGGACTAGCGGGGGGTACCAAGAGACCCAGTACTTC. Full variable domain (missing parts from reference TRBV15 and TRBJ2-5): DAMVIQNPRYQVTQFGKPVTLSCSQTLNHNVMYWYQQKSSQAPKLLFHYYDKDFNNEADTPDNFQSRRPNTSFCFLDIRSPGLGDTAMYLCATSKSGTSGGYQETQYFGPGTRLLVL.

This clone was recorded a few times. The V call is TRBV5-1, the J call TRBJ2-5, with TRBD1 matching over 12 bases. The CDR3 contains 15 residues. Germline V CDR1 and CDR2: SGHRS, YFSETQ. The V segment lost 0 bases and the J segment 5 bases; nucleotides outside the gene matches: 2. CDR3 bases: TGCGCCAGCAGCTTGGCGGGACAGGGGGCTGAGACCCAGTACTTC. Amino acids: CASSLAGQGAETQYF.

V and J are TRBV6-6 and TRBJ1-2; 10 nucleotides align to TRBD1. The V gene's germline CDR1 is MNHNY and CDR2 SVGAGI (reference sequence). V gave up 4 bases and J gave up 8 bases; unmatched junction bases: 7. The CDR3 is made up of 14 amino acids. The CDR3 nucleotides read TGTGCCAGCAGTTCGACAGGGGGCGCGGGGGGCTACACCTTC. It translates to CASSSTGGAGGYTF.

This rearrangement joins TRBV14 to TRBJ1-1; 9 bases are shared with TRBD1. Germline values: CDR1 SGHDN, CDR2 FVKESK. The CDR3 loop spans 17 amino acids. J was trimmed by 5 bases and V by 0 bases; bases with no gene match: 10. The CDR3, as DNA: TGTGCCAGCAGCCAAGATAGGGGGACAGGGTCGAGAACTGAAGCTTTCTTT. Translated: CASSQDRGTGSRTEAFF. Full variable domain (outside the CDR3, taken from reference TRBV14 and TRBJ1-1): EAGVTQFPSHSVIEKGQTVTLRCDPISGHDNLYWYRRVMGKEIKFLLHFVKESKQDESGMPNNRFLAERTGGTYSTLKVQPAELEDSGVYFCASSQDRGTGSRTEAFFGQGTRLTVV.

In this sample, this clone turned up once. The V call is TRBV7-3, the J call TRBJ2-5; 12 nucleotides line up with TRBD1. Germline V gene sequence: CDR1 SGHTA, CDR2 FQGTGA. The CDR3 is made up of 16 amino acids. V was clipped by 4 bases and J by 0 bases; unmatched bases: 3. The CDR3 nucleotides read TGTGCCAGCAGCTCGGGACAGGGGGCATACCAAGAGACCCAGTACTTC. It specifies CASSSGQGAYQETQYF.

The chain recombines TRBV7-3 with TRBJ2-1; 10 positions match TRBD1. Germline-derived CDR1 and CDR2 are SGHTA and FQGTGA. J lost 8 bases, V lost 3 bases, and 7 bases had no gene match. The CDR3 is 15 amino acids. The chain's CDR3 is CASSFAGQGGDEQFF. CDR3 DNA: TGTGCCAGCAGCTTTGCAGGACAGGGGGGTGATGAGCAGTTCTTC.